This TCR beta chain was observed in a study of blood T cells in healthy people across ages. Through a sample-barcoded 5' primer and a J-beta primer mix, a second PCR was run for roughly 7 to 12 cycles. TCRdb reprocessed the 5' RACE reads via MiXCR and lists one record per CDR3 protein. The sample lists hundreds of thousands of distinct CDR3 sequences, under 25% seen once, with roughly 3.6% in the top ten. The clonotype comes from a man in his 70s in good health. Sequencing used blood.

CDR3 loop: CASSDAGQERELFF. CDR3 DNA: TGCGCCAGCAGCGATGCGGGACAGGAACGGGAGCTGTTTTTT. The chain couples TRBV5-1 to TRBJ2-2; TRBD1 matches 8 bases. CDR3 size: 14 residues. Germline V gene lookup returns CDR1 SGHRS and CDR2 YFSETQ. V lost 4 bases and J lost 9; bases outside the gene matches: 8.